The T cell receptor beta chain under discussion was sequenced for a study of cytomegalovirus exposure and HLA in healthy donors (dated by TCRdb to about 2017). General notes on the study: According to an earlier analysis of 587 of the donors, some 180 million T cells yielded 90 million to 140 million unique TCR beta sequences and roughly 280 Gb of sequence data. About 330 gigabases of sequencing data and 70 million to 95 million unique TCR sequences made up an early release that covered over 550 HLA-typed donors. Among the roughly 400 genotyped donors, around 79% belonged to the genetic ancestry cluster associated with self-reported Caucasian donors. The aim of the study was to test whether cataloging public T cell receptors could identify signatures of past pathogen exposure. The study used immunosequencing to profile the T cell repertoires of several hundred subjects and linked those repertoires to cytomegalovirus serostatus. In addition to the first cohort of 650 to 750 subjects, a separate validation cohort of 130 or so different subjects was used. To predict cytomegalovirus infection status, the study combined high-throughput TCR immunosequencing, statistical association of individual TCRs with disease status, and machine learning. To study patterns of TCR occurrence, a later analysis re-analyzed previously published TCR beta repertoires from 666 donors and added high-resolution HLA genotyping. In the later analysis, no new phenotypic data were used to find candidate immune exposures; instead, reliance was placed on TCR beta sequences and their occurrence across donors. To decide whether each TCR beta V gene segment behaved as functional or pseudogenic, an earlier analysis of approximately 590 of the donors relied on high-throughput TCR beta sequencing. Donor age, sex, ethnicity and CMV serostatus were compiled together with the repertoire data. A later genetic analysis took genome-wide SNP genotypes for about three fifths of the 666 donors and used that subset as a discovery cohort. Every discovery cohort repertoire had been produced on one sequencing platform. Both class I and class II loci were covered by HLA typing, at four-digit resolution. Typing coverage varied by locus: roughly 620-630 donors for A, B, C, DRB1 and DQB1; approximately 520 for DQA1; approximately 570 for DPA1; approximately 450 for DPB1. Because of strong linkage in the cohort, roughly five DR-DQ haplotypes were treated as single units for association and clustering. Across around 400 genotyped donors of the cohort, an average of roughly 200,000 unique TCR beta nucleotide sequences per donor were sequenced, and 15% to 20% of those sequences were non-productive.

Overall study outcomes, separate from this receptor: V-gene and J-gene trimming of TCR beta chains was associated with a missense DCLRE1C variant in a later genetic analysis, and the association was replicated in an independent cohort. In an earlier analysis of some 550 of the donors, most TCR beta V segments were observed in productive rearrangements about 90% or about 30% of the time, broadly matching IMGT annotations. Immune exposure information for the cohort was limited to CMV serostatus. Linkage disequilibrium might explain the correlated functional status among segregating V segments, but an unknown experimental factor could not be excluded. Because HLA typing was missing for some donors at each locus, association tests included only the typed subset. A later analysis reported that several top co-occurrence clusters appeared linked to parvovirus B19, influenza, CMV and Epstein-Barr virus. When HLA alleles, especially DR and DQ, strongly co-occurred, TCR associations were difficult to assign to individual alleles. A later analysis found that most CMV-associated TCR beta chains appeared HLA-restricted, with HLA associations seemingly driven largely by CMV exposure. In vitro tests confirmed that a few of the cytomegalovirus-associated TCR beta chains recognize cytomegalovirus antigens. In this cohort, only TCR beta chains were sequenced, and detectable features were limited by the absence of alpha or paired-chain data. Across donors, most TCR sequences were observed very rarely, whereas some public TCRs were present in many individuals. A later analysis found that TCR association rates varied across HLA loci, with DRB1 alleles showing the most associated TCRs and HLA-C alleles the fewest. A total of fewer than 200 TCR beta chains were listed by the study as associated with cytomegalovirus. The classifier was reported to diagnose cytomegalovirus status with high specificity and sensitivity in both the original cohort and the validation cohort. According to a later genetic analysis, donors in an Asian-associated ancestry cluster had fewer N-insertions in productive TCRs than the approximately 670-donor mean. A further reported finding was that TCR beta sequences accurately predicted the HLA-A and HLA-B alleles for most subjects in the first cohort. The authors suggested that the approach could potentially be generalized to other disease states and immunological phenotypes. Roughly uniform sequencing depth across donors was assumed in presence/absence analyses, although this assumption may not hold. The 87-base-pair reads could not distinguish some IMGT-functional V segments, including TRBV6-2 and TRBV6-3, so those segments were excluded. The earlier analysis of a few hundred of the donors excluded some 15 rarely observed V segments, including chromosome 9 orphons, because counts were too low. Compared with equally common non-associated chains, HLA-associated TCR beta chains in a later analysis were more clonally expanded and had lower generation probabilities. In a later analysis, over 15,000 TCR beta sequences were associated with specific HLA alleles at a false discovery rate of 0.05. A cluster of highly shared sequence variants was judged likely to be a technical artifact of the sequencing pipeline.

The cohort consisted of more than 650 healthy bone marrow donors. At the time of sampling, all cohort members were nominally healthy, though unrecorded immune exposures were likely present. The donor was CMV seronegative and was included in the group of a few hundred seronegative cohort members. A peripheral blood sample was collected from each donor, and TCR beta sequencing was performed on peripheral blood mononuclear cells. The Qiagen DNeasy Blood Extraction Kit was used to extract genomic DNA from the blood cell samples. In the germline V gene (reference sequence), CDR1 corresponds to LNHNV and CDR2 to YYDKDF. The CDR3 has 17 amino acids, counting the end cysteine and phenylalanine. Just the 51-base CDR3 DNA is kept, in frame starting at base 1. V and J are truncated by 0 bases and 2 bases respectively, leaving an intervening sequence of 17 bases. Remarks on this clone: It has no known antigen specificity. There are no base qualities to consult, and no much larger clone falls within one base.

The method behind the library was the immunoSEQ multiplex PCR assay. For the multiplex PCR, a mixture combining 60 forward primers for TCR Vbeta segments and 13 reverse primers for TCR Jbeta segments was used. The CDR3 region of rearranged TCR beta genes was amplified from genomic DNA with a multiplex PCR assay. The Illumina HiSeq System was used to sequence the amplified TCR beta libraries as 87-base-pair reads. Per the source publication's procedure: In a later analysis, about 80 million unique TCR beta chains were counted across the 666 repertoires, and around 10 million of these chains were shared by at least two donors. A nearest-neighbor algorithm error-corrected the raw reads and collapsed the reads into unique sequences, merging closely related sequences to remove PCR and sequencing errors. Alignment of CDR3 sequences to IMGT reference sequences was used to assign V, D and J gene segments. For a sequence to be retained, at least a six-nucleotide match to both a V gene segment and a J gene segment was required. A rearrangement counted as productive if the CDR3 had no stop codons and remained in frame with V and J, and every other rearrangement counted as non-productive. Following IMGT convention, CDR3 was defined as the stretch from the second conserved V-encoded cysteine up to the conserved J-encoded phenylalanine. In an earlier analysis of more than 550 of the donors, sequences lacking an unambiguous match to a single V gene segment were excluded. In an earlier analysis of a few hundred of the donors, V segments were called functional above 56.7% productive rearrangements and were called segregating when the between-donor standard deviation exceeded 5%. A statistical classification framework was developed to diagnose cytomegalovirus status using the catalog of TCR beta chain sequences. In a later analysis, TCR nucleotide sequences were compared against IMGT/GENE-DB human TR gene sequences so that V and J genes could be assigned. Using the TCRdist pipeline, a later analysis assigned CDR3 sequences along with most-parsimonious VDJ recombination scenarios. A later analysis defined each TCR beta chain by its CDR3 amino acid sequence plus V-gene family, and excluded reads lacking a unique V-gene family. As a way to deal with suspected cross-contamination and a sequencing artifact, a later analysis dropped more than 500 nucleotide sequences that were highly shared and had low generation probability. In a later analysis, a clonal expansion index for each public chain was calculated from normalized within-repertoire ranks of inferred template counts. Generation probabilities in a later analysis came from a VDJ recombination model fitted to out-of-frame rearrangements, and those results were checked against IGoR. A later analysis scored TCR-TCR, TCR-HLA and TCR-CMV co-occurrence with hypergeometric tests, applying a repertoire-size bias correction to TCR pairs. False discovery rates were estimated in a later analysis by permuting HLA or CMV assignments 20 times. In a later analysis, co-occurring TCRs were grouped using DBSCAN, with TCRdist sequence similarity added in when clustering inside HLA-allele-positive subsets. Repertoires with fewer than 30,000 or more than 120,000 public chains were left out of co-occurrence clustering, as were five repertoires with anomalous nucleotide sharing. TCRdb took over this immuneACCESS table, retaining in-frame rearrangements with V and J assigned. Such tables are incomplete; in checked studies, under half of the missing clones stem from an unresolved V gene, and the remainder is unexplained. The DNA gave D and trimming, while V, J and clone size come from that table. This sample comprises more than 100,000 clones, just under 80% of them detected only once. Around 1.5% of the sample is held by the ten biggest clonotypes.

This clonotype was obtained from a woman younger than 35 in good health and CMV-seronegative. The sequence joins TRBV15 to TRBJ2-7; the D gene cannot be resolved reliably. Sequenced: PBMCs. This receptor carries the CDR3 CATSRDHSAHPPYEQYF. In nucleotide form, the sequence is TGTGCCACCAGCAGAGATCACTCCGCCCACCCACCCTACGAGCAGTACTTC.